This entry concerns a single T cell receptor beta chain. The authors' processing: Amplification of reference gene primers was used by the study to estimate nucleated cell counts. Repertoires were generated with immunoSEQ multiplex PCR, while TCRdb's copy carries only in-frame clones and drops some. Clonal size and the V and J genes are those of that table, whereas D and trimming came from the DNA. This repertoire shows 100,000 or so clones, 81% found once; its top ten account for over 8.5%. CDR3 length: 14 residues. Looked up from germline, CDR1 is ENHRY and CDR2 is SYGVKD. V trimming: 4 bases; J trimming: 5 bases; junction bases outside the gene matches: 6. The data originate from a study of blood T cell repertoires in COVID-19. Study as a whole: Researchers got acute and convalescent COVID-19 samples from the United States, Italy and Spain. The cDNA or gDNA used as material had been derived from T cells, B-cell-depleted T cells, or PBMCs.

The TCR originated in a woman aged 70-85 years with acute or convalescent COVID-19. The chain links TRBV10-3 to TRBJ1-2; 8 nucleotides agree with TRBD1. Sequenced material: peripheral blood. The CDR3 loop is CAISGPQGAYGYTF. CDR3 nucleotide sequence: TGTGCCATCAGTGGTCCCCAGGGGGCATATGGCTACACCTTC.